This T cell receptor beta chain originates from a study of blood T cells in healthy people across ages. The V gene's germline CDR1 is SGHTA and CDR2 FQGNSA. The CDR3 is 11 amino acids. V was pared by 8 bases and J by 8 bases, with 2 bases of the junction left unmatched. For this clonotype: Its antigen is as yet unknown.

Sample-barcoded 5' priming and a J-beta primer mix drove a second PCR of 7 to 11 cycles. A template-switch adaptor containing 12 random nucleotides labeled each cDNA molecule. MiXCR, applied by TCRdb to the 5' RACE reads, yields one record per CDR3 protein. The table lists approximately 850,000 distinct CDR3 sequences, roughly 64% of them singletons. Study conclusions and caveats: Age advanced and TCR beta diversity per million T cells fell, roughly linearly. Higher diversity and more naive CD4+ cells were features of long-lived donors, compared to aged donors.

The V and J genes are TRBV7-2 and TRBJ1-1, with 10 bases identical to TRBD1. The origin of this receptor is a man between 25 and 39 years old in good health. What was sequenced was blood. CDR3 residues: CASSGQGEAFF. In DNA form, the CDR3 reads TGTGCCAGCTCGGGACAGGGGGAAGCTTTCTTT. Filled out from reference TRBV7-2 and TRBJ1-1, the complete variable domain reads GAGVSQSPSNKVTEKGKDVELRCDPISGHTALYWYRQSLGQGLEFLIYFQGNSAPDKSGLPSDRFSAERTGGSVSTLTIQRTQQEDSAVYLCASSGQGEAFFGQGTRLTVV.